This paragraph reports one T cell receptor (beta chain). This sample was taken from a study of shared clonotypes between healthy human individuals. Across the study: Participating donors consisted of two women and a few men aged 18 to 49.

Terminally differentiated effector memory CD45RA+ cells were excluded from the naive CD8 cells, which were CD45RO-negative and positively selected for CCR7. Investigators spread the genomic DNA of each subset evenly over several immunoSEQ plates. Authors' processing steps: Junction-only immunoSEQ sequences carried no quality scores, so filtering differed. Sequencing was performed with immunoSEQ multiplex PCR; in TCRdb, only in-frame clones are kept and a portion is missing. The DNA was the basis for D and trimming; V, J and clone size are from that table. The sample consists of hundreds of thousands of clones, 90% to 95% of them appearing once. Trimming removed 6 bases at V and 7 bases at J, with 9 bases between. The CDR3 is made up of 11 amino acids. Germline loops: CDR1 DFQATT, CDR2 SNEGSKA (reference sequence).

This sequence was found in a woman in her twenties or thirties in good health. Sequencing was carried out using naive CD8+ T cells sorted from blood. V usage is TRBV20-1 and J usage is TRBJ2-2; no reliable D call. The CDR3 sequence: CSAYEVGELFF. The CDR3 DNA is TGCAGTGCATACGAGGTCGGGGAGCTGTTTTTT.